The clone carrying this T cell receptor (beta chain) came up a few times. The antigen is not known. These data originate in a study of T cell responses to AZD1222 COVID-19 vaccine. Study results and limitations: It was only six AZD1222 recipients who were seropositive at baseline. The donors showed a predominance of white British ancestry and of females, with possible underestimation of clonal diversity. Reports indicate that nearly half of spike-specific TCRs are directed at unmutated variant regions. No day 14 peak samples; only post-peak repertoires were characterized.

The length of the CDR3 is 15 residues. CDR1 is SGHTA and CDR2 is FQGNSA in the germline V gene. Trimming took 5 bases from V and 1 from J, leaving 14 bases between them. Measured with immunoSEQ multiplex PCR; TCRdb has only the in-frame clones, and not every one. This table holds approximately 150,000 clones, under 95% found once. The sample consisted of peripheral blood, taken on day 0 of AZD1222 vaccination. The sequence was obtained from an adult in good health. The rearrangement links TRBV7-2 to TRBJ1-2; D remains unclear. As DNA, the CDR3 is TGTGCCAGCAGCCCATCCCGCGGGGTTAACTATGGCTACACCTTC. Translation: CASSPSRGVNYGYTF.